This T cell receptor (beta chain) was sequenced in a study of T cell responses to AZD1222 COVID-19 vaccine (dated by TCRdb to the early 2020s). Concerning the study at large: A total of approximately 240 trial participants underwent TCR sequencing, of whom 200 to 220 had received two doses of AZD1222 and some 25 had received two doses of the MenACWY control vaccine. Enrollment into the trials was organized by age into subgroups of 18-55, 56-69 and 70-plus years, and those subgroups contained about 150, 27 and 61 TCR-sequenced participants, respectively. Study-wide conclusions, independent of this receptor: The 56-69-year group was small, and its depth increase did not reach significance, likely because of low power. Participants were mostly white British and included more females than males, and it was suggested by the authors that clonal diversity may have been underestimated. Because no samples from the day 14 peak response were available, repertoires could be characterized only after the peak T cell response. Spike-specific TCR breadth and depth rose significantly after two AZD1222 doses compared with day 0 and with MenACWY recipients. Epitopes outside the regions mutated in the B.1.351 and B.1.1.7 variants were reportedly recognized by nearly half of the unique spike-specific TCRs. The whole spike protein was spanned by vaccine-associated CD4 TCRs, and dominant responses were seen in regions 160-218 and 743-854. Conclusions about previously exposed vaccinees are limited because only five to seven AZD1222 recipients were SARS-CoV-2 seropositive at baseline.

At the junction V is shortened by 0 bases and J by 0 bases, with 12 bases in between. From a lookup of the germline V gene (reference sequence), CDR1 and CDR2 are LNHNV and YYDKDF. Counted from cysteine to phenylalanine, this CDR3 has 17 amino acids. Solely the CDR3 DNA is kept, with 51 bases framed from the first base. Regarding this clone: The target of this receptor is not known. The input lacks base qualities; no much larger clone sits a single base away.

The label giving this sample's time point can be read as: about 28 days (+/-7) after the second vaccine dose. Reading the label with the study, this specimen's treatment or condition is: meningococcal conjugate vaccine given as trial control. The vaccinee samples were drawn from two UK trials, COV001 and COV002, one of which was a single-blind randomized controlled phase 2/3 trial testing AZD1222 (ChAdOx1 nCoV-19) in healthy adults. For TCRbeta chain sequencing, PBMC samples were collected from trial participants at day 0 and at day 28 after the second dose. The CDR3 regions of human TCRbeta chains were analyzed by immunosequencing. The paper's processing steps were these. Repertoire TCRs were checked for matches against a reference library of SARS-CoV-2-specific TCRs that had been generated using the MIRA antigen-specificity platform. Breadth was defined as the fraction of unique TCRs that were SARS-CoV-2-associated, and depth was defined as the fraction of total T cells that were SARS-CoV-2-associated. Using the MIRA data, each spike-specific TCR was assigned both to the spike region to which the TCR was reactive and to a CD4 or CD8 class. Log10-transformed breadth and depth values were compared by one-way ANOVA with Sidak's multiple comparisons tests. TCRdb took over this immuneACCESS table, retaining in-frame rearrangements with V and J assigned. Such tables are incomplete; in checked studies, under half of the missing clones stem from an unresolved V gene, and the remainder is unexplained. Clonal size and the V and J genes are those of that table, whereas D and trimming came from the DNA. Recorded for this sample are 40,000 to 45,000 clones; about four fifths of them occurred a single time. 20% to 25% of the sample is in the top ten clones.

This clonotype originated in an adult who received the MenACWY meningococcal vaccine as a control. Sequenced material: peripheral blood, taken 28 days after the second dose of the MenACWY control vaccine. The chain uses TRBV15 and TRBJ1-3, and possibly TRBD1, on 5 matching bases. The CDR3 protein: CATSRDWGGDSGNTIYF. The nucleotide sequence reads as follows: TGTGCCACCAGCAGAGATTGGGGGGGAGACTCTGGAAACACCATATATTTT.